These T cell receptor beta chains were read from a single sample in a study of cytomegalovirus exposure and HLA in healthy donors. Produced via immunoSEQ multiplex PCR; TCRdb's table is partial and in-frame only. The table includes about 130,000 clones, roughly 80% detected once. The sequenced sample was PBMCs. These receptors were collected from a female donor in good health and CMV-seronegative. CDR3s include the opening cysteine and the closing phenylalanine or tryptophan. Fields, in order: J gene, clone size, D gene, V gene, CDR3 length, CDR3 DNA, CDR3 protein. The D gene is left open where the match is weak. Size values are once, few and many counts, or a class for expanded clones, and some rows have none.

>TRBJ1-1|.|TRBD1|TRBV7-3|14
TGTGCCAGCAGCCCAGGACAGGGGAGCACTGAAGCTTTCTTT
CASSPGQGSTEAFF
>TRBJ2-3|.|TRBD1|TRBV5-5|14
TGTGCCAGCAGCTTGACAGGGGACGCGGATACGCAGTATTTT
CASSLTGDADTQYF
>TRBJ2-6|.|.|TRBV11-3|17
TGTGCCAGCAGCCAAACACAGGTTGCCTCTGGGGCCAACGTCCTGACTTTC
CASSQTQVASGANVLTF
>TRBJ2-7|.|.|TRBV5-1|16
TGCGCCAGCAGCTTGGCCGGCGGGAAGGGAACCTACGAGCAGTACTTC
CASSLAGGKGTYEQYF
>TRBJ2-5|.|.|TRBV30|15
TGTGCCTGGAGTGTGCTCACAGGGAGCCAAGAGACCCAGTACTTC
CAWSVLTGSQETQYF
>TRBJ1-4|.|.|TRBV5-1|14
TGCGCCAGCAGCTTGGAGGAGGGATCTGAAAAACTGTTTTTT
CASSLEEGSEKLFF
>TRBJ1-1|.|TRBD1|TRBV9|14
TGTGCCAGCAGCCGCGGACAGGGAAACACTGAAGCTTTCTTT
CASSRGQGNTEAFF
>TRBJ2-3|.|TRBD2|TRBV7-8|14
TGTGCCAGCAGCTCTAGCGGGAGGTCAGATACGCAGTATTTT
CASSSSGRSDTQYF
>TRBJ1-5|.|.|TRBV5-1|13
TGCGCCAGCAGCCAGGGGTTCAATCAGCCCCAGCATTTT
CASSQGFNQPQHF
>TRBJ1-1|.|.|TRBV30|16
TGTGCCTGGAGTGTACTAGGCCGGCAGCCAAACACTGAAGCTTTCTTT
CAWSVLGRQPNTEAFF
>TRBJ1-1|.|TRBD1|TRBV28|10
TGTGCCAGCAGGGACAGGCAAGCTTTCTTT
CASRDRQAFF
>TRBJ1-5|few|.|TRBV2|14
TGTGCCAGCAGTGAAAGGACAGCCAATCAGCCCCAGCATTTT
CASSERTANQPQHF
>TRBJ1-1|.|TRBD1|TRBV6-5|16
TGTGCCAGCAGTTCCCCCCGGACAGGACCGAACACTGAAGCTTTCTTT
CASSSPRTGPNTEAFF
>TRBJ1-3|.|.|TRBV6-1|15
TGTGCCAGCAGTGCAGGGAGGGCCTCTGGAAACACCATATATTTT
CASSAGRASGNTIYF
>TRBJ2-7|few|TRBD2|TRBV7-3|20
TGTGCCAGCAGCCCACAACCGCGTATTATTCGACTAGCTGGAGTGGGCGAGCAGTACTTC
CASSPQPRIIRLAGVGEQYF
>TRBJ1-1|.|.|TRBV10-3|14
TGTGCCATCAGTGATTGGGGCCTGAACACTGAAGCTTTCTTT
CAISDWGLNTEAFF
>TRBJ2-1|.|TRBD2|TRBV6-5|15
TGTGCCAGCAGCCGACTAGCGGGAGGCTACAATGAGCAGTTCTTC
CASSRLAGGYNEQFF
>TRBJ1-1|.|.|TRBV9|14
TGTGCCAGCCGCGAGGTAGCAGGGTGGACTGAAGCTTTCTTT
CASREVAGWTEAFF
>TRBJ1-6|.|.|TRBV7-2|17
TGTGCCAGCAGCTTGGTTCATTACAGGGACGCCAATTCACCCCTCCACTTT
CASSLVHYRDANSPLHF
>TRBJ1-5|.|.|TRBV7-8|13
TGTGCCAGCAGCAGCACAGGGAATCAGCCCCAGCATTTT
CASSSTGNQPQHF
>TRBJ2-5|.|.|TRBV27|13
TGTGCCAGCAGTTCCCCCCCAGGAGAGACCCAGTACTTC
CASSSPPGETQYF